Listed here are 16 T cell receptor beta chains from one sample, sequenced in a study of T cells in localized non-small cell lung cancer. Sequenced by immunoSEQ multiplex PCR; TCRdb stores in-frame clones only, minus some. Among some 80,000 clones listed, roughly 81% were seen once. Sequences were derived from peripheral blood, sampled before any cancer treatment. The receptors were sampled from a man aged 35-75 years with stage I lung adenocarcinoma.

The chain has TRBV6-6 and TRBJ2-7, with a tentative D call TRBD1 (5 bases). Deletions cut 6 bases from V and 7 bases from J, with 13 bases between. The CDR3 runs 12 residues. The germline gives CDR1 MNHNY, CDR2 SVGAGI (reference sequence). The CDR3 spells CASRSGKSEQYF. The CDR3 DNA reads as TGTGCCAGCAGATCAGGGAAATCGGAGCAGTACTTC.

The rearrangement links TRBV6-6 to TRBJ2-5, with D possibly matching TRBD1 (6 bases). The CDR3 loop spans 15 amino acids. Germline V gene lookup returns CDR1 MNHNY and CDR2 SVGAGI (reference sequence). V lost 3 bases and J 1 base, leaving 12 bases between the germline ends. CDR3 protein: CASSYTGTFQETQYF. The CDR3 nucleotides read TGTGCCAGCAGTTATACAGGGACCTTCCAAGAGACCCAGTACTTC.

The chain has TRBV5-4 and TRBJ1-4; D is ambiguous. This CDR3 comprises 16 residues. In germline, CDR1 is SGHNT, CDR2 YYREEE (reference sequence). V was pared by 0 bases and J by 5 bases, with 14 bases between. CDR3 sequence: CASSLGGVVANEKLFF. CDR3 sequence (DNA): TGTGCCAGCAGCTTGGGGGGTGTGGTCGCCAATGAAAAACTGTTTTTT.

V is TRBV7-3 and J is TRBJ2-5; D remains ambiguous. Germline lookup yields CDR1 SGHTA and CDR2 FQGTGA. V was shortened by 3 bases and J by 2 bases, with 7 bases between the two germline ends. The CDR3 sequence is 13 residues long. The CDR3, as DNA: TGTGCCAGCAGCTTGAGCCCACAAGAGACCCAGTACTTC. As protein: CASSLSPQETQYF.

This clone came up a few times. The rearrangement uses TRBV2 and TRBJ2-7; 7 bases map to TRBD1. The J segment lost 2 bases and the V segment lost 4 bases, leaving 8 bases of the junction unmatched. CDR3 length: 15 amino acids. Germline V gene sequence: CDR1 SNHLY, CDR2 FYNNEI. CDR3: CASSGGGGSTYEQYF. The CDR3 DNA is TGTGCCAGCAGTGGAGGGGGCGGCTCCACCTACGAGCAGTACTTC.

DNA of the CDR3: TGCGCCAGCAGCCTGGTAGGGGAGGACCAGTACTTC. It specifies CASSLVGEDQYF. The gene calls are TRBV5-1 and TRBJ2-7; maybe TRBD2 (6 bases). Per the germline V gene, CDR1 is SGHRS and CDR2 is YFSETQ. V lost 4 bases, J lost 10 bases, and 15 bases lay in between. This CDR3 region has 12 residues.

This clone was seen only once. The J gene is TRBJ2-7, the V gene TRBV9; D is uncertain. This CDR3 is 12 amino acids long. The germline V gene has CDR1 SGDLS and CDR2 YYNGEE. Between the trimmed V and J ends, which lost 3 bases and 0 bases, there was a span of 4 bases. CDR3 amino acids: CASSGSSYEQYF. DNA of the CDR3: TGTGCCAGCAGCGGGAGCTCCTACGAGCAGTACTTC.

The chain combines TRBV5-1 with TRBJ1-2; 11 bases are a match to TRBD1. The CDR3 is made up of 16 amino acids. V trimming: 1 base; J trimming: 8 bases; junction bases outside the gene matches: 10. Looked up from germline, CDR1 is SGHRS and CDR2 is YFSETQ. As DNA, the CDR3 is TGCGCCAGCAGCTTGACCGGGACAGGGGGGTTAGGAGGCTACACCTTC. As protein: CASSLTGTGGLGGYTF.

The rearrangement joins TRBV18 to TRBJ1-5, with TRBD1 matching 10 bases. The V gene end was trimmed by 6 bases and the J gene end by 7 bases; junction bases not matched to a gene: 3. The CDR3 contains 13 residues. Germline CDR1 and CDR2: KGHSH and LQKENI. CDR3 loop: CASSGTGEQPQHF. Written as DNA, the CDR3 is TGTGCCAGCTCCGGGACAGGGGAACAGCCCCAGCATTTT.

This clone was counted only a few times. The gene calls are TRBV10-3 and TRBJ2-7; a weak D match, TRBD1 (6 bases). V was cut by 6 bases and J by 6 bases, with 15 bases left in between. Looked up from germline, CDR1 is ENHRY and CDR2 is SYGVKD. The CDR3 extends over 13 amino acids. The CDR3 loop reads CAIRDTGWGEQYF. The CDR3 nucleotides read TGTGCCATCAGGGATACAGGGTGGGGCGAGCAGTACTTC.

This clone was observed once. The gene calls are TRBV25-1 and TRBJ2-1; 8 bases match TRBD2. The CDR3 is 15 residues long. Looked up from germline, CDR1 is MGHDK and CDR2 is SYGVNS. Trimming cost V 8 bases and J 7 bases; bases outside gene matches: 13. CDR3 residues: CASAAPSGYTNEQFF. The CDR3 DNA reads TGTGCCAGCGCTGCCCCTAGCGGGTATACGAATGAGCAGTTCTTC.

The chain joins TRBV6-1 to TRBJ2-7; D remains unclear. V was clipped by 3 bases and J by 6 bases, with 3 bases between them. This CDR3 spans 10 amino acids. Germline V gene data show CDR1 as MNHNS and CDR2 as SASEGT. Here the CDR3 reads CASSEFEQYF. The CDR3, as DNA: TGTGCCAGCAGTGAGTTCGAGCAGTACTTC.

The chain is built from TRBV6-6 and TRBJ2-3, with TRBD2 matching 9 bases. The CDR3 consists of 15 residues. CDR1 and CDR2 from the germline V gene are MNHNY and SVGAGI (reference sequence). The V gene end was trimmed by 3 bases and the J gene end by 1 base; junction bases not matched to a gene: 2. The CDR3 reads CASSYLAGGTDTQYF. The CDR3 nucleotides read TGTGCCAGCAGTTATTTAGCGGGGGGCACAGATACGCAGTATTTT.

This rearrangement joins TRBV18 to TRBJ2-1, with D possibly TRBD1 on 5 matching bases. Looked up from germline, CDR1 is KGHSH and CDR2 is LQKENI. The V end lost 0 bases, the J end lost 0 bases, and 9 bases lay between the germline ends. There are 16 residues in the CDR3. The CDR3 coding sequence is TGTGCCAGCTCACCACCCAGAGGACACTCCTACAATGAGCAGTTCTTC. Its protein is CASSPPRGHSYNEQFF.

The chain recombines TRBV9 with TRBJ2-2; D gene unclear. The V end was cut by 5 bases, the J end by 1 base, with 9 bases between. This CDR3 is built from 14 residues. Germline V gene data show CDR1 as SGDLS and CDR2 as YYNGEE. Here the CDR3 DNA reads TGTGCCAGCAGAGGAGACCAGAACACCGGGGAGCTGTTTTTT. This gives the protein CASRGDQNTGELFF.

The chain joins TRBV7-2 to TRBJ2-7, with 11 bases aligning to TRBD2. This CDR3 is 15 amino acids long. The V gene end was trimmed by 3 bases and the J gene end by 2 bases; junction bases not matched to a gene: 3. CDR1 and CDR2 from the germline V gene are SGHTA and FQGNSA. In DNA form, the CDR3 reads TGTGCCAGCAGCTTTACTAGCGGGGGCGCCTACGAGCAGTACTTC. Translation gives CASSFTSGGAYEQYF.